This T cell receptor (beta chain) was recorded in a study of blood T cell repertoires in COVID-19. The wider study: Acute and convalescent COVID-19 samples came from the United States, Italy and Spain. In each case, the material was cDNA or gDNA derived from T cells, B-cell-depleted T cells, or PBMCs.

Germline V CDR1 and CDR2: LNHDA, SQIVND (reference sequence). V lost 1 base and J 5 bases, leaving 18 bases between the germline ends. CDR3 length equals 16 residues. Original data processing: Counts of nucleated cells, estimated from reference gene primer amplification, were obtained. The protocol was immunoSEQ multiplex PCR, while the TCRdb copy is restricted to in-frame clones and leaves out a portion. That table furnishes V, J and clone size, whereas the DNA furnished D and trimming. The sample consists of tens of thousands of clones, around four fifths of them appearing once. Only one count was recorded for this clone.

This TCR came from a man in his 70s with acute or convalescent COVID-19. This rearrangement joins TRBV19 to TRBJ2-7, with D possibly being TRBD1 (7 bases). The specimen sequenced was peripheral blood. The CDR3 nucleotides read TGTGCCAGTAGTATAGTTGGAGGGGGCCAACCCCACGAGCAGTACTTC. It translates to CASSIVGGGQPHEQYF.